Reported below is one TCR beta chain. Antigen specificity is unknown. These data belong to a study of lymphopenia after photon versus proton radiotherapy. Overall study findings and caveats: Under photons, naive T cells and diversity fell while effector/memory populations rose.

Germline V gene sequence: CDR1 LNHNV, CDR2 YYDKDF (reference sequence). The CDR3 consists of 15 residues. Trimming shortened V by 0 bases and J by 4 bases, and 9 bases separated the two germline ends. Some clones are missing from TCRdb's copy, which holds only in-frame ones; the method was immunoSEQ multiplex PCR. The data show 35,000 to 40,000 clones, with about 83% seen just once and under 3% held by the top ten. The source of this sequence is a man between 50 and 59 years old with gastric cancer. The chain couples TRBV15 to TRBJ1-4; the D is unclear. The sequencing here drew on peripheral blood, taken from a patient treated with photon-based radiotherapy. Here the CDR3 DNA reads TGTGCCACCAGCAGAGATTTCCAGTTTAATGAAAAACTGTTTTTT. Its protein product is CATSRDFQFNEKLFF.